The clone carrying this TCR beta chain was counted ten times or more. Its antigen remains unidentified. TCRdb passed the reads through MiXCR, listing each CDR3 protein once. The repertoire holds 150,000 to 190,000 distinct CDR3 sequences, with around 22% as singletons. The data were taken from a study of T cell repertoires in cytomegalovirus infection. About the study: A matching HLA type, together with CMV infection, was signaled by public TCR beta signatures. General study findings and limits: Clonotype analysis showed dominance of the ex vivo response by HLA-C-restricted CMV-specific TCR beta clonotypes. Adding up the frequency of public TCR beta families identified people who carried CMV plus the relevant HLA.

Germline CDR1 and CDR2: SGHTA and FQGNSA. Trimming stripped 4 bases from V and 1 base from J, with 12 bases between. The CDR3 covers 15 residues. This receptor was taken from a human donor in good health (CMV status not recorded). Some clones in this sample may be carry-over from other donors' samples. The rearrangement links TRBV7-2 to TRBJ2-3; the D call may be TRBD1 or TRBD2 (6 bases each). Sequencing was done on a sample of PBMCs. The CDR3 reads CASSYSRGRTDTQYF. The CDR3, as DNA: TGTGCCAGCAGCTACTCACGGGGGCGCACAGATACGCAGTATTTT.